This TCR beta chain was recovered during a study of blood T cell repertoires in COVID-19. CDR3 length: 13 residues. Trimming took off 8 bases at V and 1 base at J, with 9 bases between the two ends. From germline, CDR1 is MNHEY and CDR2 SVGAGI. Sequencing was performed with immunoSEQ multiplex PCR; in TCRdb, only in-frame clones are kept and a portion is missing. The sample contains about 110,000 clones, 88% of which appear only once. The rearrangement uses TRBV6-5 and TRBJ1-3; no definite D call. The sequenced sample was peripheral blood. The TCR was taken from a woman between 65 and 79 years old who had recovered from COVID-19. CDR3 in amino acids: CASRELSGNTIYF. DNA of the CDR3: TGTGCCAGCCGGGAGCTATCTGGAAACACCATATATTTT.